A single sample gave rise to the 15 T cell receptor beta chains below, sequenced in a study of T cell changes during pregnancy in multiple sclerosis. The data were produced by immunoSEQ multiplex PCR, yet TCRdb's version contains in-frame clones alone and is incomplete. The sample holds tens of thousands of clones; almost 95% are singletons and the top ten take about 0.99%. The source was peripheral blood, collected after pregnancy. The receptors derive from a female donor with multiple sclerosis, enrolled in a pregnancy study.

The rearrangement joins TRBV7-2 to TRBJ2-7; D remains unclear. There are 11 residues in the CDR3. V gave up 4 bases and J gave up 4 bases, with 5 bases separating them. The germline gives CDR1 SGHTA, CDR2 FQGNSA. This chain's CDR3 is CASSYQYEQYF. The CDR3 coding sequence is TGTGCCAGCAGCTATCAGTACGAGCAGTACTTC.

The rearrangement uses TRBV6-5 and TRBJ1-5, with D possibly matching TRBD1 (6 bases). V was pared by 0 bases and J by 4 bases, with 7 bases between. The CDR3 has 14 residues. Per germline, CDR1 MNHEY and CDR2 SVGAGI. The CDR3 protein is CASSYSGANQPQHF. In DNA form, the CDR3 reads TGTGCCAGCAGTTACTCGGGGGCGAATCAGCCCCAGCATTTT.

CDR3 loop: CASSGLAGVEQFF. CDR3 DNA: TGTGCCAGCAGTGGCCTAGCGGGGGTAGAGCAGTTCTTC. V gene TRBV2 combines with J gene TRBJ2-1; 10 bases are a match to TRBD2. CDR1 and CDR2 from the germline V gene are SNHLY and FYNNEI. V lost 4 bases and J lost 10; bases outside the gene matches: 4. The CDR3 is made up of 13 amino acids.

The DNA of the CDR3 is TGTGCCAGCAGTGACGGGGCGGGAGGGACGAACATTCAGTACTTC. It specifies CASSDGAGGTNIQYF. The chain has TRBV6-1 and TRBJ2-4, with 9 bases aligning to TRBD2. The CDR3 spans 15 residues. V dropped 3 bases and J dropped 7; count of bases not matched to a gene: 7. CDR1 MNHNS and CDR2 SASEGT come from the germline V gene.

V is TRBV25-1 and J is TRBJ1-3; D ambiguous. Germline assignment: CDR1 MGHDK and CDR2 SYGVNS. V lost 8 bases and J 0 bases, leaving 17 bases between the germline ends. The CDR3 has 16 residues. CDR3 in amino acids: CASQTSGGLSGNTIYF. In nucleotides, the CDR3 is TGTGCCAGCCAAACATCTGGCGGACTCTCTGGAAACACCATATATTTT.

The chain combines TRBV4-2 with TRBJ2-3; 12 nucleotides agree with TRBD2. The CDR3 is made up of 17 amino acids. Trimming removed 4 bases from V and 6 bases from J; junction bases left unmatched: 11. Looked up from germline, CDR1 is LGHNA and CDR2 is YNFKEQ. The CDR3 DNA sequence: TGTGCCAGCAGCCCACTCCCTAGCGGGGGGGCCCGGGATACGCAGTATTTT. Amino acid sequence: CASSPLPSGGARDTQYF.

The chain couples TRBV7-2 to TRBJ1-4; D is unclear. The germline V gene has CDR1 SGHTA and CDR2 FQGNSA. The CDR3 consists of 15 residues. V dropped 5 bases and J dropped 3 bases, with 13 bases sitting between them. DNA for the CDR3: TGTGCCAGCAGCGAGCACTCGGGGTCTAATGAAAAACTGTTTTTT. Translation gives CASSEHSGSNEKLFF.

V gene TRBV29-1 combines with J gene TRBJ2-5, with TRBD1 matching 10 bases. This CDR3 region has 15 residues. Trimming took 6 bases from V and 2 from J; bases not matched to a gene: 9. Germline values: CDR1 SQVTM, CDR2 ANQGSEA. CDR3 amino acids: CSVDRTGGKQETQYF. The CDR3, as DNA: TGCAGCGTGGATCGGACAGGGGGAAAACAAGAGACCCAGTACTTC.

The chain employs TRBV4-1 and TRBJ1-1; D is uncertain. This CDR3 is built from 16 residues. In germline, CDR1 is MGHRA, CDR2 YSYEKL. Trimming removed 2 bases at V and 0 bases at J, with 13 bases between. The CDR3 sequence is CASSQLVNFMNTEAFF. In nucleotides, the CDR3 is TGCGCCAGCAGCCAACTTGTAAACTTCATGAACACTGAAGCTTTCTTT.

The count of this clone is one. The rearrangement joins TRBV19 to TRBJ1-1, with D hard to call. This CDR3 is 14 amino acids long. V shed 5 bases and J shed 6 bases, with 16 bases lying between them. Germline CDR1 is LNHDA and CDR2 is SQIVND (reference sequence). The CDR3 sequence is CASSPRREFAEAFF. DNA of the CDR3: TGTGCCAGTAGTCCGCGGAGGGAGTTCGCTGAAGCTTTCTTT.

This chain uses TRBV7-9 with TRBJ2-7; D is possibly TRBD1 (6 bases). There are 15 residues in the CDR3. Germline CDR1 reads SEHNR; CDR2 reads FQNEAQ (reference sequence). The V end lost 1 base, the J end lost 12 bases, and 22 bases lay between the germline ends. For the CDR3, the DNA is TGTGCCAGCAGCTTAGGGGGATGGACAGCGCCCGCCGCGTACTTC. This gives the protein CASSLGGWTAPAAYF.

The chain recombines TRBV6-1 with TRBJ1-1; tentatively, D is TRBD1 (5 bases). Trimming stripped 7 bases from V and 4 bases from J, with 16 bases between. Germline values: CDR1 MNHNS, CDR2 SASEGT. The CDR3 is 14 amino acids. DNA of the CDR3: TGTGCCAGCAAGGTCCAGGGCACGGGCACTGAAGCTTTCTTT. It translates to CASKVQGTGTEAFF.

The CDR3 region has the DNA TGTGCCAGCAGCTTAGAGGGGGGGGCAGGGGGCCTCAATGAGCAGTTCTTC. Its protein product is CASSLEGGAGGLNEQFF. This chain uses TRBV7-8 with TRBJ2-1; D is perhaps TRBD1 (8 bases). The germline CDR1 and CDR2 sequences are SGHVS and FQNEAQ. There are 17 residues in the CDR3. V lost 1 base to trimming and J lost 6 bases, with 19 bases between them.

The sample holds one count of this clone. The chain combines TRBV10-3 with TRBJ2-7; 7 positions agree with TRBD2. The germline V gene encodes CDR1 ENHRY and CDR2 SYGVKD. The CDR3 extends over 15 amino acids. V dropped 4 bases and J dropped 0; count of bases not matched to a gene: 6. The CDR3 DNA follows: TGTGCCATCAGTGTTCCCCCGGGGGGCTCCTACGAGCAGTACTTC. Translation: CAISVPPGGSYEQYF.

The chain links TRBV9 to TRBJ2-5; D gene ambiguous. V lost 0 bases to trimming and J lost 2 bases, with 11 bases between them. The CDR3 has 15 residues. Germline CDR1 SGDLS, CDR2 YYNGEE. CDR3 in amino acids: CASSVEAAQQETQYF. The CDR3 bases are TGTGCCAGCAGCGTAGAGGCGGCCCAGCAAGAGACCCAGTACTTC.